The 14 T cell receptor beta chains below come from one sample, sequenced in a study of beta chain features in type 1 diabetes. The isolated RNA, all of it, was reverse transcribed, so expressed TCRB transcripts were what got sequenced. TCRdb's copy holds only in-frame clones and misses some; the assay was immunoSEQ multiplex PCR. Of more than 140,000 clones in the sample, 9% to 10% were seen once. The sequenced sample consisted of central memory CD4+ T cells from blood. The receptors here all came from a woman aged 40 to 50 in good health.

The rearrangement joins TRBV19 to TRBJ2-4; TRBD1 might be the D (6 bases). This CDR3 spans 16 amino acids. Germline CDR1 is LNHDA and CDR2 is SQIVND (reference sequence). V was trimmed by 3 bases and J by 0 bases, leaving 12 bases between them. The CDR3 region is CASSIEDRIAKNIQYF. Written as DNA, the CDR3 is TGTGCCAGTAGTATCGAGGACAGAATAGCCAAAAACATTCAGTACTTC.

The rearrangement uses TRBV5-6 and TRBJ2-3; 9 nucleotides align to TRBD2. Germline loops: CDR1 SGHDT, CDR2 YYEEEE. This CDR3 has 16 residues. Trimming took 0 bases from V and 6 from J; bases not matched to a gene: 8. CDR3 loop: CASSLAMAGGPDTQYF. As DNA, the CDR3 is TGTGCCAGCAGCTTGGCTATGGCGGGGGGGCCGGATACGCAGTATTTT.

This clone was detected ten times or more. The chain recombines TRBV7-2 with TRBJ2-3; TRBD2 might be the D (6 bases). Germline V CDR1 and CDR2: SGHTA, FQGNSA. V dropped 4 bases and J dropped 3 bases, with 11 bases sitting between them. This CDR3 has 14 amino acids. The CDR3 protein is CASSYTTSTDTQYF. The CDR3 DNA is TGTGCCAGCAGCTACACGACTAGTACAGATACGCAGTATTTT.

This clone was seen a few times. This chain uses TRBV2 with TRBJ2-1; a possible D gene is TRBD2 (5 bases). The CDR3 runs 15 residues. V lost 0 bases and J lost 5, with 11 bases in between. Germline CDR1 is SNHLY and CDR2 is FYNNEI. The DNA of the CDR3 is TGTGCCAGCAGTGAAGCGCTTAGGCGGGACAATGAGCAGTTCTTC. It codes for CASSEALRRDNEQFF.

For the CDR3, the DNA is TGTGCCAGCAGTGAGTCGGAGCTAGCCAAAAACATTCAGTACTTC. This codes for CASSESELAKNIQYF. V and J are TRBV2 and TRBJ2-4; no clear D gene. V was clipped by 3 bases and J by 0 bases, with 9 bases between them. CDR1 and CDR2 from the germline V gene are SNHLY and FYNNEI. This CDR3 has 15 amino acids.

CDR3 protein: CASSQAASGKETQYF. The CDR3 coding sequence is TGTGCCAGCAGCCAAGCGGCTAGCGGCAAAGAGACCCAGTACTTC. The rearrangement links TRBV4-2 to TRBJ2-5; 7 bases map to TRBD2. V gave up 1 base and J gave up 3 bases; unmatched junction bases: 5. The V gene's germline CDR1 is LGHNA and CDR2 YNFKEQ. CDR3 length equals 15 residues.

With regard to this clone: Mismatch with germline at one junction end may stem from a read error. The chain carries TRBV6-5 and TRBJ2-7; unclear D gene. Germline CDR1 is MNHEY and CDR2 is SVGAGI. This CDR3 is built from 12 residues. The DNA for the CDR3 is TGTGCCATCAGTGAGTCGAGGTACGAGCAGTACTTC. Protein: CAISESRYEQYF.

This clone was observed a handful of times. V gene TRBV29-1 combines with J gene TRBJ2-3; 7 positions match TRBD2. The CDR3 loop spans 17 amino acids. The germline CDR1 and CDR2 sequences are SQVTM and ANQGSEA. The V segment lost 1 base and the J segment 1 base; nucleotides outside the gene matches: 11. The CDR3: CSVEGGGISLRTDTQYF. The DNA of the CDR3 is TGCAGCGTTGAAGGCGGGGGTATCTCGCTTCGCACAGATACGCAGTATTTT.

The V and J genes are TRBV25-1 and TRBJ2-7; TRBD1 aligns across 9 bases. V shed 5 bases and J 5 bases; nucleotides not matched to a gene: 13. This CDR3 comprises 16 residues. Germline-derived CDR1 and CDR2 are MGHDK and SYGVNS. In DNA form, the CDR3 reads TGTGCCAGCAGTCCCGCTCCGGGACAGGGAAAGGACGAGCAGTACTTC. It specifies CASSPAPGQGKDEQYF.

Comments on this clone: Distinct nucleotide sequences in the sample also encode this CDR3. The chain carries TRBV14 and TRBJ1-1, with 8 bases lining up with TRBD1. V shed 1 base and J 1 base; nucleotides not matched to a gene: 2. The CDR3 sequence is 15 residues long. CDR1 and CDR2 (germline): SGHDN, FVKESK. The CDR3, as DNA: TGTGCCAGCAGCCAAGTCACAGGGGGGAACACTGAAGCTTTCTTT. Protein: CASSQVTGGNTEAFF.

This clone was recorded a few times. The rearrangement uses TRBV9 and TRBJ2-2; D perhaps matches TRBD2 (5 bases). The CDR3 consists of 16 residues. Germline loops: CDR1 SGDLS, CDR2 YYNGEE. Trimming cost V 1 base and J 5 bases, with 15 bases left between them. The CDR3 spells CASSVRAAEETGELFF. The DNA of the CDR3 is TGTGCCAGCAGCGTAAGAGCGGCGGAGGAAACCGGGGAGCTGTTTTTT. Looking up the rest from reference TRBV9 and TRBJ2-2 gives the full variable domain: DSGVTQTPKHLITATGQRVTLRCSPRSGDLSVYWYQQSLDQGLQFLIQYYNGEERAKGNILERFSAQQFPDLHSELNLSSLELGDSALYFCASSVRAAEETGELFFGEGSRLTVL.

This chain connects TRBV2 to TRBJ1-4; perhaps TRBD1 as D (6 bases). The V gene lost 2 bases and the J gene lost 7 bases, with 11 bases spanning the gap. Germline V gives CDR1 SNHLY, CDR2 FYNNEI. CDR3 length: 14 residues. Written as DNA, the CDR3 is TGTGCCAGCAGTGAACCCCCACAGGGTGAAAAACTGTTTTTT. It codes for CASSEPPQGEKLFF. Looking up the rest from reference TRBV2 and TRBJ1-4 gives the full variable domain: EPEVTQTPSHQVTQMGQEVILRCVPISNHLYFYWYRQILGQKVEFLVSFYNNEISEKSEIFDDQFSVERPDGSNFTLKIRSTKLEDSAMYFCASSEPPQGEKLFFGSGTQLSVL.

To note about this clone: A junction end diverges from the germline sequence, so it may reflect a read error. The V gene is TRBV10-2, the J gene TRBJ2-7; TRBD2 is a possible D gene (6 bases). CDR3 length equals 13 residues. Germline-derived CDR1 and CDR2 are WSHSY and SAAADI. The chain's CDR3 is CASSESWGDRLGF. DNA of the CDR3: TGCGCCAGCAGTGAGTCATGGGGGGACCGTCTCGGCTTC.

V usage is TRBV7-2 and J usage is TRBJ2-5, with TRBD2 matching 12 bases. Germline trimming cut 4 bases from V and 5 bases from J; bases unmatched to any gene: 8. The CDR3 sequence is 16 residues long. Germline CDR1 reads SGHTA; CDR2 reads FQGNSA. The CDR3 bases are TGTGCCAGCAGCTCCCTAGCGGGGGGGCCGTGGGAGACCCAGTACTTC. Its translation is CASSSLAGGPWETQYF.